This TCR beta chain was found in a study of blood T cell repertoires in COVID-19. Background on the study: The cDNA or gDNA used as material had been derived from T cells, B-cell-depleted T cells, or PBMCs.

TCRdb keeps only in-frame clones here, not all; method: immunoSEQ multiplex PCR. Of 250,000 or so clones in the sample, roughly nine tenths were seen once. The sequence came from a woman aged 35 to 49 who had recovered from COVID-19. The sequencing input was peripheral blood.

DNA of the CDR3: TGTGCCAGCAGCTTAGCGGGAGGGAAAGTAGATACGCAGTATTTT. Translating it yields CASSLAGGKVDTQYF. The rearrangement links TRBV5-4 to TRBJ2-3, with 10 bases lining up with TRBD2. The CDR3 is made up of 15 amino acids. The germline gives CDR1 SGHNT, CDR2 YYREEE (reference sequence). The V gene end was trimmed by 2 bases and the J gene end by 5 bases; junction bases not matched to a gene: 5.